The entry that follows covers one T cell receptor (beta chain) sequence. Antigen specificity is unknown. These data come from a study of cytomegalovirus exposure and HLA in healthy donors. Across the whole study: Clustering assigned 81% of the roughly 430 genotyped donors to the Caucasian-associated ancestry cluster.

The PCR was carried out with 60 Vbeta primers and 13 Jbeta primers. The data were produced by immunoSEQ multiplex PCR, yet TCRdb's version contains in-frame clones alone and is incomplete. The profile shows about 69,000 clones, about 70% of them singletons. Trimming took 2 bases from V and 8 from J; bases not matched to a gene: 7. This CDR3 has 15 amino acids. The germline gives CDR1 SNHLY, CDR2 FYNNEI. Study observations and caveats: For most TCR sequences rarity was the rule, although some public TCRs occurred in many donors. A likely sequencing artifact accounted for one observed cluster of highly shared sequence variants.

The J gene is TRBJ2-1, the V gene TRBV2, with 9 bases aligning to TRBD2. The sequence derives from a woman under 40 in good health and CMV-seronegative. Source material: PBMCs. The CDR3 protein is CASSERLAEAYEQFF. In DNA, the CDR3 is TGTGCCAGCAGTGAAAGACTAGCGGAGGCATATGAGCAGTTCTTC.